This T cell receptor beta chain appears in the sequencing data of a study of molecular identifiers for immune sequencing clone quantification. It was with previously described methods and listed TCR primers that bulk TCR libraries were made. A single record per CDR3 protein comes from TCRdb applying MiXCR to the PCR reads. The repertoire consists of about 320,000 distinct CDR3 sequences, with 24% occurring once and the leading ten covering 0.65% to 0.75%. There are 15 residues in the CDR3. Per germline, CDR1 SNHLY and CDR2 FYNNEI. Trimming pared 4 bases from V and 0 bases from J, leaving 10 bases between. This clonotype was found many times.

The material sequenced was naive CD8+ T cells from blood, with Jurkat cell RNA spiked in. The subset here: FACS-sorted CD8+CD4-CCR7+CD45RA+ naive T cells. The clonotype was recovered from a human donor in good health. Some libraries in this study had Jurkat cell RNA spiked in. The genes are TRBV2 and TRBJ1-5; D is unclear. The CDR3 nucleotides read TGTGCCAGCAGTGGTGGTGGGTATAGCAATCAGCCCCAGCATTTT. It yields the protein CASSGGGYSNQPQHF.